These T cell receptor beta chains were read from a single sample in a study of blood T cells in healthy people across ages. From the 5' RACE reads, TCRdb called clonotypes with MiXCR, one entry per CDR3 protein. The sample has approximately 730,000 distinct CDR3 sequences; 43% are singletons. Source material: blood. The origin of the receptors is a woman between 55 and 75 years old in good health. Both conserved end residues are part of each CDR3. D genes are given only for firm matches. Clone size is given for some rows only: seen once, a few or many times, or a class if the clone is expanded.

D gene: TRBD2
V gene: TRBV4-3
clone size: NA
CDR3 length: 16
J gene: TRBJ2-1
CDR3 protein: CASSQGLAGGRNEQFF
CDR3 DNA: TGCGCCAGCAGCCAAGGATTAGCGGGAGGCCGCAATGAGCAGTTCTTC

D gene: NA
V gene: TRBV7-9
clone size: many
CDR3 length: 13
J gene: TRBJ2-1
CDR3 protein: CASSFDSYNEQFF
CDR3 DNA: TGTGCCAGCAGCTTTGACAGTTACAATGAGCAGTTCTTC

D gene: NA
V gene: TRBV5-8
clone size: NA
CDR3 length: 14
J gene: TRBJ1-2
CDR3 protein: CASSPRSRGGGYTF
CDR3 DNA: TGTGCCAGCAGCCCACGGTCTCGGGGCGGTGGCTACACCTTC

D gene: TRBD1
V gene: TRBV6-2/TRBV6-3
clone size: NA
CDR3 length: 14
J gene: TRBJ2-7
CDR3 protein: CASSYPTGTYEQYF
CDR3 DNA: TGTGCCAGCAGTTACCCGACAGGGACCTACGAGCAGTACTTC

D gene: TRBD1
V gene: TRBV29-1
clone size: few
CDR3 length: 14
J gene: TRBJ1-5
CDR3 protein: CSVIGQGGNQPQHF
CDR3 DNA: TGCAGCGTGATCGGACAGGGGGGAAATCAGCCCCAGCATTTT

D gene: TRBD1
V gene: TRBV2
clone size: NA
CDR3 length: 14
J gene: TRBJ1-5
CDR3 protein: CASRTGQGNQPQHF
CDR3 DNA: TGTGCCAGCAGGACCGGACAGGGGAATCAGCCCCAGCATTTT

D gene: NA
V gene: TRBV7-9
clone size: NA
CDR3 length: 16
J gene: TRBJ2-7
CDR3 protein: CASSLDLSSRVYEQYF
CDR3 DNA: TGTGCCAGCAGCTTAGATTTGAGTTCACGGGTCTACGAGCAGTACTTC

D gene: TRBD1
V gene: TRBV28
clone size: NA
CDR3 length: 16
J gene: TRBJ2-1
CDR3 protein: CASSSTGTGSYNEQFF
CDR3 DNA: TGTGCCAGCAGTTCCACCGGGACAGGGTCCTACAATGAGCAGTTCTTC

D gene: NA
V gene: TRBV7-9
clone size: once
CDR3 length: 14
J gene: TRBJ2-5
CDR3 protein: CASSLRQRPNEQYF
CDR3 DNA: TGTGCCAGCAGCTTAAGGCAGCGACCTAATGAGCAGTACTTC

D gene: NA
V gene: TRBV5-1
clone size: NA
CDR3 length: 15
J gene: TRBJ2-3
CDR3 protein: CASSLGEPSTDTQYF
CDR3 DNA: TGCGCCAGCAGCTTGGGGGAGCCAAGCACAGATACGCAGTATTTT

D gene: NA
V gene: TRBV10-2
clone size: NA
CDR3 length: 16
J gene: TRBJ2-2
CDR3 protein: CASSDRLRRDTGELFF
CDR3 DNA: TGCGCCAGCAGTGATCGTTTGAGGCGAGACACCGGGGAGCTGTTTTTT

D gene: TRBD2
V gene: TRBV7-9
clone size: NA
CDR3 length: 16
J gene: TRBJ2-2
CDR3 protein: CASSPSGLAATGELFF
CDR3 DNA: TGTGCCAGCAGTCCCTCCGGACTAGCGGCCACCGGGGAGCTGTTTTTT

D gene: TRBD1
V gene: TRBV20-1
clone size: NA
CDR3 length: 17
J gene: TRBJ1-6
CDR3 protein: CSATDRGSGSYNSPLHF
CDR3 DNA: TGCAGTGCCACAGACAGGGGAAGTGGCTCCTATAATTCACCCCTCCACTTT

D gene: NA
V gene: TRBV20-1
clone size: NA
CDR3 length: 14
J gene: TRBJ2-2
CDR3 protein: CSASGTGNTGELFF
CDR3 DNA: TGCAGTGCGAGCGGGACAGGGAACACCGGGGAGCTGTTTTTT

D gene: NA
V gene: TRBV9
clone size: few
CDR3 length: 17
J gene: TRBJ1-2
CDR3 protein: CASRREVAGATNYGYTF
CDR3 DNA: TGTGCCAGCAGACGGGAGGTGGCAGGGGCAACTAACTATGGCTACACCTTC

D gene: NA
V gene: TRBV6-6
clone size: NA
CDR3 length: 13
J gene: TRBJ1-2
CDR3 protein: CASSPDGLRGYTF
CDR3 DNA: TGTGCCAGCAGCCCTGACGGACTGAGGGGCTACACCTTC

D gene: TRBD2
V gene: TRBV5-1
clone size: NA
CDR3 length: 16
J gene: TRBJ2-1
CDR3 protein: CASSTSAGGAYNEQFF
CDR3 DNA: TGCGCCAGCAGCACATCAGCGGGAGGTGCCTACAATGAGCAGTTCTTC

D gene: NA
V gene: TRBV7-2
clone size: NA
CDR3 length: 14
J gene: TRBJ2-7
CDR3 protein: CASSLGDSQFEQYF
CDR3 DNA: TGTGCCAGCAGCTTAGGGGACTCCCAGTTCGAGCAGTACTTC

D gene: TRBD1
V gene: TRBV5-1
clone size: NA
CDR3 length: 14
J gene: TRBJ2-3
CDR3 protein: CASSPRQGKDTQYF
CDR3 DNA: TGCGCCAGCAGCCCGCGACAGGGGAAAGATACGCAGTATTTT

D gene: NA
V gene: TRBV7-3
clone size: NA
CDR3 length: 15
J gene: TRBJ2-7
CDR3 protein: CASSLTGGSTYEQYF
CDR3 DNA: TGTGCCAGCAGCTTAACGGGGGGCTCGACCTACGAGCAGTACTTC

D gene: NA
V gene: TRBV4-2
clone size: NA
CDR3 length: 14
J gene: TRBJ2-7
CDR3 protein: CASSQEHGTYEQYF
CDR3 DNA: TGTGCCAGCAGCCAAGAGCACGGTACCTACGAGCAGTACTTC

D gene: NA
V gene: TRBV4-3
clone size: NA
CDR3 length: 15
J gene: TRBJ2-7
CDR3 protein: CASSQGPATDYEQYF
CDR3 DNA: TGCGCCAGCAGCCAGGGACCCGCGACCGACTACGAGCAGTACTTC

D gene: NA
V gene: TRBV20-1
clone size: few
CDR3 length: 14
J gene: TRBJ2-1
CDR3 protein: CSARDRPSWNEQFF
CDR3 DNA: TGCAGTGCTAGAGATCGACCTAGCTGGAATGAGCAGTTCTTC

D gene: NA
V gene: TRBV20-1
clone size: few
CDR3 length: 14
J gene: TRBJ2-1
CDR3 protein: CSAHRDFSYNEQFF
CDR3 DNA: TGCAGTGCTCACAGGGACTTCTCCTACAATGAGCAGTTCTTC

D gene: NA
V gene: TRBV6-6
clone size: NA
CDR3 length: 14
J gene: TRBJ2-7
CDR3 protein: CASRGTGSVYEQYF
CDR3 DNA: TGTGCCAGCAGGGGAACAGGGTCAGTCTACGAGCAGTACTTC

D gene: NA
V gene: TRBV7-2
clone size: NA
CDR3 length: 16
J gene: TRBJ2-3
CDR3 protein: CASSLGESGYTDTQYF
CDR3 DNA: TGTGCCAGCAGCTTAGGAGAGAGCGGCTACACAGATACGCAGTATTTT

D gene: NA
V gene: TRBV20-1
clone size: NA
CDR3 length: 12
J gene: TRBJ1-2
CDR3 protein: CSARRDGYGYTF
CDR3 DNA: TGCAGTGCTCGGAGGGACGGATATGGCTACACCTTC

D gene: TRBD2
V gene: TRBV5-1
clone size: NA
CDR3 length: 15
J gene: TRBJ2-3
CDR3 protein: CASSDRGGGADTQYF
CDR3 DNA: TGCGCCAGCAGCGACCGCGGGGGAGGCGCAGATACGCAGTATTTT

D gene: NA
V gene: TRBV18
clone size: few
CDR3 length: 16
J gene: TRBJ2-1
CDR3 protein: CASSPPIGGHTDEQFF
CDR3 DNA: TGTGCCAGCTCACCACCAATCGGGGGTCACACAGATGAGCAGTTCTTC

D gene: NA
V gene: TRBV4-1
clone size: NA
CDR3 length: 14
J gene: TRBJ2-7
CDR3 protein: CASSQEPGDYEQYF
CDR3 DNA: TGCGCCAGCAGCCAAGAACCAGGGGACTACGAGCAGTACTTC

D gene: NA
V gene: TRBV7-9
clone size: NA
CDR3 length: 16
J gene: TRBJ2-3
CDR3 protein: CASSPQETPSTDTQYF
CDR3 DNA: TGTGCCAGCAGCCCCCAGGAGACGCCAAGCACAGATACGCAGTATTTT

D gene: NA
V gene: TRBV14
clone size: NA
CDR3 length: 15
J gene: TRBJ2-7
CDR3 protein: CASSQATGSLHEQYF
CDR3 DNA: TGTGCCAGCAGCCAAGCAACAGGGAGCTTGCACGAGCAGTACTTC

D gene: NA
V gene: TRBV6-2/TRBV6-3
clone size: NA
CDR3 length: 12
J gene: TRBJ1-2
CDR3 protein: CASSYKTGFYTF
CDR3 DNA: TGTGCCAGCAGTTATAAGACAGGATTCTACACCTTC

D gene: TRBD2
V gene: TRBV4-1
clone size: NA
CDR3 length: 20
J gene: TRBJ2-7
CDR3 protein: CASSPTGTSHPKRSFYEQYF
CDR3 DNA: TGCGCCAGCAGCCCTACCGGGACTAGCCACCCCAAACGCTCATTCTACGAGCAGTACTTC

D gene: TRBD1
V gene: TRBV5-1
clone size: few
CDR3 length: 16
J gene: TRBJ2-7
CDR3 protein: CASSLEQGAIFGEQYF
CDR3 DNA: TGCGCCAGCAGCTTAGAACAGGGGGCGATATTTGGTGAGCAGTACTTC

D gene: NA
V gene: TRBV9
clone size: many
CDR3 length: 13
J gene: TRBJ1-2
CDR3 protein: CASSRPGSGGYTF
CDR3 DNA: TGTGCCAGCAGCCGCCCCGGCTCGGGGGGCTACACCTTC

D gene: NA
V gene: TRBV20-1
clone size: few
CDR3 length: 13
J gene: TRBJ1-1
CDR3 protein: CSAHGNSNTEAFF
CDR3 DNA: TGCAGTGCCCACGGGAATTCGAACACTGAAGCTTTCTTT

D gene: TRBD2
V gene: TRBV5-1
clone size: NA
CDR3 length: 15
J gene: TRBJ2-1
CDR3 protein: CASSPREGRKSEQFF
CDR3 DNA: TGCGCCAGCAGTCCCCGGGAGGGCCGGAAGAGTGAGCAGTTCTTC

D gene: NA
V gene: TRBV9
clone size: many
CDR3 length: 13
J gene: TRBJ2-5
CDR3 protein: CASSVGGQETQYF
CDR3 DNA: TGTGCCAGCAGCGTAGGCGGACAAGAGACCCAGTACTTC

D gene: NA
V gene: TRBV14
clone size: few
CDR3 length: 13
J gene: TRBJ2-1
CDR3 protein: CASSPWVDGEQFF
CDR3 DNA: TGTGCCAGCAGCCCCTGGGTGGACGGAGAGCAGTTCTTC

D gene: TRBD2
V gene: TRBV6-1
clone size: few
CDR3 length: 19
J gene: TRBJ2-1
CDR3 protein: CASSPRQELRLAGGNEQFF
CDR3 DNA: TGTGCCAGCAGCCCACGACAGGAGCTAAGACTAGCGGGAGGAAATGAGCAGTTCTTC

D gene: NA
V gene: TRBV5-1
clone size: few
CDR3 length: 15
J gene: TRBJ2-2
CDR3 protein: CASSSERANTGELFF
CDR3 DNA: TGCGCCAGCAGCTCCGAGAGGGCGAACACCGGGGAGCTGTTTTTT

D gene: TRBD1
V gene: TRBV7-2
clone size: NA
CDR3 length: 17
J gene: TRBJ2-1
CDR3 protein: CASSTKTGDPLYNEQFF
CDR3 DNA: TGTGCCAGCAGCACTAAGACAGGGGATCCCCTCTACAATGAGCAGTTCTTC

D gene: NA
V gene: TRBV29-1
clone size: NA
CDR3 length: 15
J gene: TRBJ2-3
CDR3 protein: CGVRGGTDSTDTQYF
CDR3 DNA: TGCGGCGTGAGGGGGGGAACAGATAGCACAGATACGCAGTATTTT

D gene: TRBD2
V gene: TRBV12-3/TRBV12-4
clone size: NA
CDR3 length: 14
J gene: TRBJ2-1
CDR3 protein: CASTAGGAWDEQFF
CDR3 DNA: TGTGCCAGCACCGCCGGGGGGGCCTGGGATGAGCAGTTCTTC

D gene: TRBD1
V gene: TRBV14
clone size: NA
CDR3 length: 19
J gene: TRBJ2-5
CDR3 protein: CASSQTGGPSGTIGETQYF
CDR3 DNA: TGTGCCAGCAGCCAAACAGGGGGCCCGAGCGGGACAATAGGAGAGACCCAGTACTTC